What follows are 30 T cell receptor beta chains derived from one specimen sequenced in a study of T cells in Graves' hyperthyroidism and ophthalmopathy. RNA transcripts served as the template for amplifying TCR beta CDR3 regions. The study used the HTBI primer set for a first-round RT-PCR of the TCR CDR3. TCRdb itself ran the multiplex PCR reads through MiXCR, one entry per CDR3 protein. The table records some 600,000 distinct CDR3 sequences, 14% of them present only once. Specimen: blood. The origin of the receptors is a woman in her 30s with Graves' hyperthyroidism that later progressed to Graves' ophthalmopathy.

The chain couples TRBV7-2 to TRBJ2-7; the match to TRBD1 covers 10 bases. The V gene end was trimmed by 4 bases and the J gene end by 2 bases; junction bases not matched to a gene: 5. CDR1 SGHTA and CDR2 FQGNSA come from the germline V gene. This CDR3 spans 15 amino acids. Here the CDR3 reads CASSSQTGGPYEQYF. The DNA for the CDR3 is TGTGCCAGCAGCTCTCAGACAGGGGGCCCCTACGAGCAGTACTTC.

CDR3 bases: TGTGCCAGCAATAATTCACCCCTCCACTTT. Residues: CASNNSPLHF. V usage is TRBV27 and J usage is TRBJ1-6, with no clear D. Trimming shortened V by 7 bases and J by 5 bases, and 0 bases separated the two germline ends. Germline loops: CDR1 MNHEY, CDR2 SMNVEV (reference sequence). The CDR3 extends over 10 amino acids.

This chain links TRBV2 with TRBJ2-5, with TRBD2 matching 7 bases. CDR1 is SNHLY and CDR2 is FYNNEI in the germline V gene. V gave up 7 bases and J gave up 4 bases; unmatched junction bases: 12. There are 15 residues in the CDR3. CDR3 DNA: TGTGCCAGCAAAACGGGCGGGAGTGATGGAGAGACCCAGTACTTC. It codes for CASKTGGSDGETQYF.

This clonotype was seen ten or more times. The V call is TRBV4-3, the J call TRBJ2-1; no clear D gene. The germline CDR1 and CDR2 sequences are LGHNA and YSLEER. The CDR3 runs to 15 residues. Trimming shortened V by 2 bases and J by 0 bases, and 8 bases separated the two germline ends. This chain's CDR3 is CASSQNFNSYNEQFF. Here the CDR3 DNA reads TGCGCCAGCAGCCAAAACTTTAACTCCTACAATGAGCAGTTCTTC.

This clonotype was seen ten or more times. The rearrangement joins TRBV12-3 or TRBV12-4 to TRBJ2-1; 9 bases match TRBD1. With V trimmed by 2 bases and J by 6 bases, 5 bases remained unmatched. The CDR3 totals 15 residues. This CDR3 is CASSLLGQGSNEQFF. For the CDR3, the DNA is TGTGCCAGCAGTTTACTGGGACAGGGTTCCAATGAGCAGTTCTTC.

The rearrangement uses TRBV11-2 and TRBJ2-5; 10 nucleotides match TRBD1. V gave up 5 bases and J gave up 5 bases; unmatched junction bases: 5. The germline gives CDR1 SGHAT, CDR2 FQNNGV. This CDR3 spans 14 amino acids. The CDR3 reads CASSPDRGPETQYF. CDR3 sequence (DNA): TGTGCCAGCAGCCCCGACAGGGGGCCGGAGACCCAGTACTTC. Full variable domain (remainder filled in from reference TRBV11-2 and TRBJ2-5): EAGVAQSPRYKIIEKRQSVAFWCNPISGHATLYWYQQILGQGPKLLIQFQNNGVVDDSQLPKDRFSAERLKGVDSTLKIQPAKLEDSAVYLCASSPDRGPETQYFGPGTRLLVL.

V gene TRBV6-2 or TRBV6-3 combines with J gene TRBJ2-2; 11 nucleotides match TRBD2. Germline V gene sequence: CDR1 MNHEY, CDR2 SVGEGT. The trim removed 2 bases at V and 4 bases at J, leaving 6 bases unmatched. The CDR3 has 17 residues. The CDR3 protein is CASSYGTSGEGTGELFF. In nucleotides, the CDR3 is TGTGCCAGCAGTTACGGGACTAGCGGAGAAGGCACCGGGGAGCTGTTTTTT.

The CDR3 coding sequence is TGTGCCAGCAGCAGTAGCGGGAGACTAACCTCCTACGAGCAGTACTTC. The encoded protein is CASSSSGRLTSYEQYF. This rearrangement joins TRBV5-8 to TRBJ2-7, with 9 bases identical to TRBD2. Germline loops: CDR1 SGHTS, CDR2 YDEGEE. J was trimmed by 0 bases and V by 4 bases; bases with no gene match: 8. The CDR3 covers 16 residues.

This clonotype has at least ten counts. The rearrangement joins TRBV27 to TRBJ1-1; TRBD1 aligns across 7 bases. Germline CDR1 reads MNHEY; CDR2 reads SMNVEV (reference sequence). The CDR3 is 14 amino acids. J lost 4 bases, V lost 4 bases, and 6 bases had no gene match. Here the CDR3 DNA reads TGTGCCAGCAGTTGGGACAGTGCGATCACTGAAGCTTTCTTT. Translating gives CASSWDSAITEAFF.

This clonotype was recorded many times. The chain carries TRBV6-5 and TRBJ1-2; 9 bases map to TRBD1. CDR1 MNHEY and CDR2 SVGAGI come from the germline V gene. This CDR3 has 15 amino acids. V lost 2 bases and J lost 8; bases outside the gene matches: 9. CDR3 sequence reads: CASSYDIQGARGYTF. The CDR3 DNA sequence: TGTGCCAGCAGTTACGATATACAGGGGGCGAGGGGCTACACCTTC.

The chain joins TRBV4-1 to TRBJ2-7; TRBD1 agrees at 12 bases. The CDR3 contains 15 residues. Germline assignment: CDR1 MGHRA and CDR2 YSYEKL. Trimming took 1 base from V and 5 from J; bases not matched to a gene: 3. CDR3 protein: CASSQGGTGGHEQYF. The CDR3 DNA follows: TGCGCCAGCAGCCAAGGAGGGACAGGGGGCCACGAGCAGTACTTC.

This clonotype was observed at least ten times. The chain joins TRBV24-1 to TRBJ1-1; D remains unclear. The length of the CDR3 is 14 residues. Trimming left V 5 bases short and J 3 bases short, with 12 bases between. The germline V gene has CDR1 KGHDR and CDR2 SFDVKD. The CDR3 nucleotides read TGTGCCACCAGTGGCGGGATGGGTGACACTGAAGCTTTCTTT. Translated: CATSGGMGDTEAFF.

This sequence joins TRBV30 and TRBJ2-3; D may be TRBD2 (6 bases). The V gene's germline CDR1 is GTSNPN and CDR2 SVGIG (reference sequence). The V and J ends lost 4 bases and 9 bases respectively, with 14 bases between them. The CDR3 has 12 residues. CDR3 nucleotides: TGTGCCTGGAAGCCGGGGGTGGACACGCAGTATTTT. It codes for CAWKPGVDTQYF.

The chain employs TRBV20-1 and TRBJ2-7, with TRBD1 identical over 7 bases. CDR3 length equals 13 residues. CDR1 DFQATT and CDR2 SNEGSKA come from the germline V gene (reference sequence). Germline trimming cut 6 bases from V and 0 bases from J; bases unmatched to any gene: 5. DNA of the CDR3: TGCAGTGCCCTGGGACAGAGCTCCTACGAGCAGTACTTC. Encoded protein: CSALGQSSYEQYF.

The chain joins TRBV5-1 to TRBJ2-7; D possibly corresponds to TRBD2 (6 bases). CDR1 SGHRS and CDR2 YFSETQ come from the germline V gene. The CDR3 spans 14 residues. V was cut by 5 bases and J by 5 bases, with 17 bases left in between. Here the CDR3 reads CASRPGLPSDEQYF. CDR3 in DNA: TGCGCCAGCAGGCCGGGACTCCCATCGGACGAGCAGTACTTC.

This clonotype was observed a few times. V usage is TRBV30 and J usage is TRBJ2-2, with D perhaps matching TRBD1 (6 bases). Trimming removed 2 bases at V and 6 bases at J, with 16 bases between. The germline gives CDR1 GTSNPN, CDR2 SVGIG (reference sequence). The CDR3 spans 15 residues. This CDR3 reads CAWSSIGGGAGELFF. The CDR3 DNA reads TGTGCCTGGAGTTCAATAGGGGGTGGTGCCGGGGAGCTGTTTTTT.

This clonotype has a handful of counts. The gene calls are TRBV27 and TRBJ1-2, with 7 bases aligning to TRBD1. The CDR3 totals 13 residues. V lost 5 bases to trimming and J lost 6 bases; unmatched junction nucleotides: 6. CDR1 is MNHEY and CDR2 is SMNVEV in the germline V gene (reference sequence). The DNA of the CDR3 is TGTGCCAGCAGTGCAGCGACAGGGAATGGCTACACCTTC. Amino acids: CASSAATGNGYTF.

The V and J genes are TRBV4-2 and TRBJ2-1; 12 bases are shared with TRBD2. J gave up 6 bases and V 1 base, and 13 bases lay outside the gene matches. CDR1 and CDR2 from the germline V gene are LGHNA and YNFKEQ. The CDR3 extends over 19 amino acids. CDR3 sequence: CASSQVVVASGREANEQFF. The DNA of the CDR3 is TGTGCCAGCAGCCAAGTCGTCGTCGCTAGCGGGAGGGAGGCCAATGAGCAGTTCTTC.

This clonotype has at least ten counts. This chain connects TRBV7-8 to TRBJ2-3; D gene unclear. Germline CDR1 and CDR2: SGHVS and FQNEAQ. The CDR3 sequence is 16 residues long. V lost 1 base to trimming and J lost 2 bases, with 13 bases between them. The CDR3 here is CASSLGSAGPTDTQYF. CDR3 bases: TGTGCCAGCAGCTTAGGTAGTGCCGGTCCCACAGATACGCAGTATTTT.

Here the CDR3 reads CASSEYGFPGLAPSSYNEQFF. The DNA of the CDR3 is TGTGCCAGCAGTGAATATGGGTTCCCGGGACTAGCCCCGAGCTCCTACAATGAGCAGTTCTTC. The chain combines TRBV25-1 with TRBJ2-1, with TRBD2 identical over 9 bases. The junction had 15 bases not matched to a gene; V was cut back by 0 bases and J by 0 bases. The CDR3 has 21 residues. Germline-derived CDR1 and CDR2 are MGHDK and SYGVNS.

This clonotype showed up just a few times. The CDR3 spells CASSQGGTFNEQFF. CDR3 nucleotides: TGCGCCAGCAGCCAGGGGGGTACTTTCAATGAGCAGTTCTTC. V usage is TRBV4-1 and J usage is TRBJ2-1; D might be TRBD2 (6 bases). The V end was cut by 3 bases, the J end by 6 bases, with 12 bases between. Germline assignment: CDR1 MGHRA and CDR2 YSYEKL. CDR3 length: 14 residues.

This clonotype was observed many times. The rearrangement uses TRBV7-8 and TRBJ1-1, with a weak D call TRBD1 (6 bases). The CDR3 sequence is 13 residues long. Trimming pared 9 bases from V and 5 bases from J, leaving 16 bases between. The germline CDR1 and CDR2 sequences are SGHVS and FQNEAQ. For the CDR3, the DNA is TGTGCCAGTGGGACGGGAGGGGGGACTGAAGCTTTCTTT. Amino acid sequence: CASGTGGGTEAFF.

The chain links TRBV11-2 to TRBJ2-1, with D uncertain. CDR1 is SGHAT, CDR2 FQNNGV, per germline. Trimming stripped 1 base from V and 3 bases from J, with 13 bases between. The CDR3 length is 16 residues. The CDR3, as DNA: TGTGCCAGCAGCTTAGTAGGCGGACCAAACTACAATGAGCAGTTCTTC. This translates into CASSLVGGPNYNEQFF.

At least ten counts were recorded for this clonotype. This chain joins TRBV20-1 and TRBJ1-1; no firm D call. In germline, CDR1 is DFQATT, CDR2 SNEGSKA (reference sequence). Deletions cut 5 bases from V and 1 base from J, with 8 bases between. This CDR3 has 12 residues. This CDR3 is CSALRGNTEAFF. CDR3 sequence (DNA): TGCAGTGCTTTACGGGGGAACACTGAAGCTTTCTTT.

In its sample, this clonotype was seen a few times. This chain joins TRBV15 and TRBJ2-7; D may be TRBD2 (6 bases). V lost 3 bases and J lost 6, with 18 bases in between. Germline CDR1 LNHNV, CDR2 YYDKDF (reference sequence). The CDR3 covers 15 residues. The CDR3, as DNA: TGTGCCACCAGCAGTCTAGCGTCTGCTTTTGGCGAGCAGTACTTC. Translating it yields CATSSLASAFGEQYF. The whole variable domain, filled in from reference TRBV15 and TRBJ2-7, reads DAMVIQNPRYQVTQFGKPVTLSCSQTLNHNVMYWYQQKSSQAPKLLFHYYDKDFNNEADTPDNFQSRRPNTSFCFLDIRSPGLGDTAMYLCATSSLASAFGEQYFGPGTRLTVT.

This clonotype was seen many times. V usage is TRBV20-1 and J usage is TRBJ1-6; possibly TRBD1 for D (5 bases). V lost 1 base, J lost 4 bases, and 14 bases lay in between. The CDR3 extends over 16 amino acids. In germline, CDR1 is DFQATT, CDR2 SNEGSKA (reference sequence). Written as DNA, the CDR3 is TGCAGTGCTAGAGCCGGGGCCGGTGTTTATAATTCACCCCTCCACTTT. Residues: CSARAGAGVYNSPLHF.

This clonotype was seen many times. The J gene is TRBJ2-3, the V gene TRBV6-1, with D maybe TRBD2 (6 bases). V shed 6 bases and J shed 1 base, with 8 bases lying between them. CDR1 MNHNS and CDR2 SASEGT come from the germline V gene. The CDR3 spans 13 residues. This CDR3 reads CASRGTGTDTQYF. CDR3 DNA: TGTGCCAGCAGGGGGACTGGCACAGATACGCAGTATTTT.

In its sample, this clonotype was seen many times. V is TRBV28 and J is TRBJ1-5; D is undetermined. CDR3 length: 15 residues. CDR1 and CDR2 (germline): MDHEN, SYDVKM. Trimming cost V 6 bases and J 2 bases, with 14 bases left between them. The CDR3 protein is CASSPALLGNQPQHF. CDR3 DNA: TGTGCCAGCAGCCCGGCCCTCCTTGGCAATCAGCCCCAGCATTTT.

This clonotype came up many times. The chain has TRBV19 and TRBJ1-5; no firm D call. The V gene lost 9 bases and the J gene lost 2 bases, with 8 bases spanning the gap. The germline V gene encodes CDR1 LNHDA and CDR2 SQIVND (reference sequence). The CDR3 totals 12 residues. In DNA, the CDR3 is TGTGCCAGCACATTAGGCAATCAGCCCCAGCATTTT. Translation gives CASTLGNQPQHF.

This clonotype has a handful of counts. This may come from a read error, since a much larger clone is one base off. The gene calls are TRBV18 and TRBJ1-1; D uncertain. Germline CDR1 reads KGHSH; CDR2 reads LQKENI. This CDR3 comprises 15 residues. The CDR3 DNA reads TGTGCCAGCTCACCACCTCGGCAGAGGAACACTGGAGCTTTCTTT. Translated: CASSPPRQRNTGAFF.